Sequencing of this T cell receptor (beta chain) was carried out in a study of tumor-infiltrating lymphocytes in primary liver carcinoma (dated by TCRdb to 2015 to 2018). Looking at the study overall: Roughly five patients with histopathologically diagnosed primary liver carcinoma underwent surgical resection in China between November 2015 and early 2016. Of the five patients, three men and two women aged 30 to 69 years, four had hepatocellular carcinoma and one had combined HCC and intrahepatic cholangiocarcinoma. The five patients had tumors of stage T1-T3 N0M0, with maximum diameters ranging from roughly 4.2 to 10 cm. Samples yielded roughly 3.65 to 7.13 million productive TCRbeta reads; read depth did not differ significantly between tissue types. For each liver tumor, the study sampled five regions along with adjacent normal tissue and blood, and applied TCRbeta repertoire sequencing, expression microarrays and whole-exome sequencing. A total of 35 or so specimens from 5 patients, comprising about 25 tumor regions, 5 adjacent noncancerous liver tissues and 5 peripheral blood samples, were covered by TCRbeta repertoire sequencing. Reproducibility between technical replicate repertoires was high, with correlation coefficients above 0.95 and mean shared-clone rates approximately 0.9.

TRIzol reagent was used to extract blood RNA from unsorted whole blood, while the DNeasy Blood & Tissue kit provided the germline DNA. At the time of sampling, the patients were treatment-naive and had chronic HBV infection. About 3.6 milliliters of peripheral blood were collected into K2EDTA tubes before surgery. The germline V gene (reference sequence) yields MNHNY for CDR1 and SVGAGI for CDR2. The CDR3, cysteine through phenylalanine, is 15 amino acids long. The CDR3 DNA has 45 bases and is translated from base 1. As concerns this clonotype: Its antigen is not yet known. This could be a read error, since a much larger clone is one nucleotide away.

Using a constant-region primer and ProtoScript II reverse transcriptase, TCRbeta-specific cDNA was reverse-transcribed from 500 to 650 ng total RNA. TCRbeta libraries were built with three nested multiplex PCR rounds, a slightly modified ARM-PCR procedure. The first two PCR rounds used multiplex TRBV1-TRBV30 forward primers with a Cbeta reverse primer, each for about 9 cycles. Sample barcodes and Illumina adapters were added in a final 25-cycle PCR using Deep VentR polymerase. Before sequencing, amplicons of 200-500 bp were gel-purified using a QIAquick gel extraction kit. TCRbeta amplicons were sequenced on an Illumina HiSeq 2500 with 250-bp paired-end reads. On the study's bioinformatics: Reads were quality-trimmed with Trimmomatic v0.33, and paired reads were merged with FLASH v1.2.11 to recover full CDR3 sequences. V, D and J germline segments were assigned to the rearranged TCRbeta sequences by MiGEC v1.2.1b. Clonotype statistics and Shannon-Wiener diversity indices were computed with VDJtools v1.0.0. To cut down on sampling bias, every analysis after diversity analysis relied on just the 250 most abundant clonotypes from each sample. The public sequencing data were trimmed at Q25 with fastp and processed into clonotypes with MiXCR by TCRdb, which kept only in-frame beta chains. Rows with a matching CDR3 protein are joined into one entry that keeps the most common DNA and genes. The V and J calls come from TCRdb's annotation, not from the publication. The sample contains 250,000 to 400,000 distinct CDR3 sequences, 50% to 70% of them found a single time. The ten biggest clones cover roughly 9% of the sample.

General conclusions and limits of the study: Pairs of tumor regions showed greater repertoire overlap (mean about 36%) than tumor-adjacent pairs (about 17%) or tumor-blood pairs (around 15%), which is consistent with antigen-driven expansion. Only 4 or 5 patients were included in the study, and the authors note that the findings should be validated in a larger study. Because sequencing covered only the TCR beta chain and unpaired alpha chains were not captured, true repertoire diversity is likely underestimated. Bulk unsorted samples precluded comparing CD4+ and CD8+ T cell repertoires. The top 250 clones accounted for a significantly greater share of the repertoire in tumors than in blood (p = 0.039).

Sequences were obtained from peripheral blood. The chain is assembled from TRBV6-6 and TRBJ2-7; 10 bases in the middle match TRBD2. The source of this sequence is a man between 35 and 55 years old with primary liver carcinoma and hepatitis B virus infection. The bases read TGTGCCAGCAGTTCTTCTAGCGGGAGCTCCTACGAGCGGTACTTC. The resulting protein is CASSSSSGSSYERYF.